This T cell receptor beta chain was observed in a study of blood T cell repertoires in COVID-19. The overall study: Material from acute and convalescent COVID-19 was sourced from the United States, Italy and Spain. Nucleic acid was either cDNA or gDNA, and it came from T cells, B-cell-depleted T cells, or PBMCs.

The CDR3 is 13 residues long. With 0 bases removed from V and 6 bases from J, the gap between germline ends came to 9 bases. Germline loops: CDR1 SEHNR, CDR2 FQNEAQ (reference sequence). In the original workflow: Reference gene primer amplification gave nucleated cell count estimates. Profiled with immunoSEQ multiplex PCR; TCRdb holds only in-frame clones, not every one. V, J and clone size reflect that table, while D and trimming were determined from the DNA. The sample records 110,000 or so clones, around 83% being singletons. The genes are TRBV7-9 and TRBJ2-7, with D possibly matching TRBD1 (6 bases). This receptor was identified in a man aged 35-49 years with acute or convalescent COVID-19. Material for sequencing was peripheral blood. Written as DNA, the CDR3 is TGTGCCAGCAGCTTAGCTCTGGGGGCCGAGCAGTACTTC. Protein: CASSLALGAEQYF.